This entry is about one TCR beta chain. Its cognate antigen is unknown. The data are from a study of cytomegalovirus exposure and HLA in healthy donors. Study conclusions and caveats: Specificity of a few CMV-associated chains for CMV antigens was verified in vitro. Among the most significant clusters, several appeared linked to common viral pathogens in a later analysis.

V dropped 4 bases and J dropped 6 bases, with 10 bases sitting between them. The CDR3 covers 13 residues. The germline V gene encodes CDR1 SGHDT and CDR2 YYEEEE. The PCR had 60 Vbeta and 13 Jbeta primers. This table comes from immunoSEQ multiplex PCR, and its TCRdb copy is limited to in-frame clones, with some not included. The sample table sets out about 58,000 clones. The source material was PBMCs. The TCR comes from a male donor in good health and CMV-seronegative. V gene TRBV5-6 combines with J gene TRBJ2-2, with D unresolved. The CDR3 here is CASSRLLPGELFF. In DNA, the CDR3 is TGTGCCAGCAGCCGACTCCTTCCCGGGGAGCTGTTTTTT.